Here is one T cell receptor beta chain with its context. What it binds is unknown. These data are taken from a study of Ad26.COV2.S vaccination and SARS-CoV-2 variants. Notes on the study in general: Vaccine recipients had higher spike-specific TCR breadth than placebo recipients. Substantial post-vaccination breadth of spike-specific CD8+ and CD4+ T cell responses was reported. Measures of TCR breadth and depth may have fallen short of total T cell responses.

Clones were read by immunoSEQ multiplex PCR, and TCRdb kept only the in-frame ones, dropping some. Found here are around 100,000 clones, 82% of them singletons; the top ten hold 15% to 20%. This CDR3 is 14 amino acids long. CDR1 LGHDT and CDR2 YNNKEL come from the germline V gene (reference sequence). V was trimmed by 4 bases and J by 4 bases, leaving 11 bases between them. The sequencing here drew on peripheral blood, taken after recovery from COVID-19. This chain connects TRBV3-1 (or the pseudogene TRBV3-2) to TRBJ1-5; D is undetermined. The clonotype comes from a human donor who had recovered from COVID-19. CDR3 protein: CASSLGRQNQPQHF. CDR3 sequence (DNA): TGTGCCAGCAGCCTGGGCAGACAAAATCAGCCCCAGCATTTT.